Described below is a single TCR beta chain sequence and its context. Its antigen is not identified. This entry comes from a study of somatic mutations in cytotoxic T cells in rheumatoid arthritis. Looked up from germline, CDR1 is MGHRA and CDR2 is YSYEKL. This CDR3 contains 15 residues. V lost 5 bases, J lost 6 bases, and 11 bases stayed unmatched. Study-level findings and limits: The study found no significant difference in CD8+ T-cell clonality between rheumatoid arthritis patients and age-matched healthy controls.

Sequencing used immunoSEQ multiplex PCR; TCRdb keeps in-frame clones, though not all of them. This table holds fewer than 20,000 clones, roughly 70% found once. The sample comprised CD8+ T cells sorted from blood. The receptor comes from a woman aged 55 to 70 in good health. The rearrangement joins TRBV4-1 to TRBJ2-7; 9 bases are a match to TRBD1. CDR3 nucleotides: TGCGCCAGCAGCTCCCGGCCGGGACAGGGTGGCGAGCAGTACTTC. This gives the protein CASSSRPGQGGEQYF.